These 4 T cell receptor beta chains share one sample of origin, sequenced in a study of blood T cell repertoires in COVID-19. The repertoire was sequenced with immunoSEQ multiplex PCR; TCRdb's copy has only in-frame clones and lacks some. The sample has some 300,000 clones, nearly 90% seen once. What was sequenced was PBMCs or T cells enriched from blood (not recorded which). Receptors were obtained from a woman under 30 with acute COVID-19.

This clone was seen only a few times. J is TRBJ1-2 and V is TRBV3-1 (or the pseudogene TRBV3-2); D perhaps matches TRBD1 (5 bases). The CDR3 is 13 residues long. Germline V CDR1 and CDR2: LGHDT, YNNKEL (reference sequence). Deletions cut 8 bases from V and 3 bases from J, with 13 bases between. The CDR3 nucleotides are TGTGCCAGCCGCGCGGGGCAGGACTATGGCTACACCTTC. It encodes CASRAGQDYGYTF.

The rearrangement uses TRBV5-8 and TRBJ1-1, with 7 bases that match TRBD1. Per the germline V gene, CDR1 is SGHTS and CDR2 is YDEGEE. The length of the CDR3 is 15 residues. V shed 1 base and J 8 bases; nucleotides not matched to a gene: 11. CDR3 DNA: TGTGCCAGCAGCTTGCATTTAAAGGGGGCCGCGGAAGCTTTCTTT. Its translation is CASSLHLKGAAEAFF.

The chain couples TRBV7-2 to TRBJ1-5; D uncertain. The CDR3 sequence is 15 residues long. The V end lost 1 base, the J end lost 4 bases, and 11 bases lay between the germline ends. Per germline, CDR1 SGHTA and CDR2 FQGNSA. The CDR3 is CASSLVAGLNQPQHF. The DNA of the CDR3 is TGTGCCAGCAGCTTAGTGGCGGGATTAAATCAGCCCCAGCATTTT.

CDR3 in DNA: TGTGCCAGTAGTATCAGTACAGGCAACTATGGCTACACCTTC. Translation gives CASSISTGNYGYTF. The chain uses TRBV19 and TRBJ1-2, with a weak D call TRBD1 (5 bases). Germline-derived CDR1 and CDR2 are LNHDA and SQIVND (reference sequence). V was trimmed by 3 bases and J by 2 bases, leaving 10 bases between them. The CDR3 is 14 residues long.